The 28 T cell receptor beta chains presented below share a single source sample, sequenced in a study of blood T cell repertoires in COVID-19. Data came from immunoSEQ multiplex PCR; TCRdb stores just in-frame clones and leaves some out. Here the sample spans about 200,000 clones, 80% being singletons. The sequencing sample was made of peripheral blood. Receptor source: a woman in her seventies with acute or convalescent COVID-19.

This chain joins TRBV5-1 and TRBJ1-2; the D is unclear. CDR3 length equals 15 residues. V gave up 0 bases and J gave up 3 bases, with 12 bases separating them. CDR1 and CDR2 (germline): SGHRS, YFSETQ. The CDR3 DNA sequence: TGCGCCAGCAGCTTGGCCATGGAGGTTCACTATGGCTACACCTTC. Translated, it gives CASSLAMEVHYGYTF.

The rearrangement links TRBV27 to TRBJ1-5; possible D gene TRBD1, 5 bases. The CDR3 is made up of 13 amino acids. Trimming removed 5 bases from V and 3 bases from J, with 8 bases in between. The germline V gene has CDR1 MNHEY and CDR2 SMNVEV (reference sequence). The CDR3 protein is CASSQGLNQPQHF. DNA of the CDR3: TGTGCCAGCAGTCAGGGTCTCAATCAGCCCCAGCATTTT.

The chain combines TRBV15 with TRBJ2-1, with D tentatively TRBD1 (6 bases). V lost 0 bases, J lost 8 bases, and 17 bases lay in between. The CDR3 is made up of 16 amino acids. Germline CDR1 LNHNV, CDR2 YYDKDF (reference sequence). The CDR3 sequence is CATSRDSRSGVDEQFF. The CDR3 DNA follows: TGTGCCACCAGCAGAGATAGTCGATCAGGGGTGGATGAGCAGTTCTTC.

CDR3 loop: CSASTTGKSYEQYF. For the CDR3, the DNA is TGCAGTGCTAGTACCACAGGGAAGAGCTACGAGCAGTACTTC. The genes are TRBV20-1 and TRBJ2-7, with D possibly TRBD1 on 6 matching bases. V was clipped by 3 bases and J by 3 bases, with 15 bases between them. Per germline, CDR1 DFQATT and CDR2 SNEGSKA (reference sequence). This CDR3 contains 14 residues.

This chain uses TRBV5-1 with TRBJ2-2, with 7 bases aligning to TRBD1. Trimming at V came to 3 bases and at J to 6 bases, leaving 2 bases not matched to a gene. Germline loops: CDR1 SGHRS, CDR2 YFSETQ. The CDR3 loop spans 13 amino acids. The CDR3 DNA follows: TGCGCCAGCAGCTCCCAGGGGGCCGGGGAGCTGTTTTTT. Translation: CASSSQGAGELFF.

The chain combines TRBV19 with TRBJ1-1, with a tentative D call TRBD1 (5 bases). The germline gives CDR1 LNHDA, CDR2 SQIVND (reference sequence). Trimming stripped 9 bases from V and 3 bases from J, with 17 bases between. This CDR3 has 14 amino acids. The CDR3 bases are TGTGCCAGCAAATCGGGTCTAGGGGACACTGAAGCTTTCTTT. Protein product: CASKSGLGDTEAFF.

CDR3 DNA sequence: TGTGCCAGCAGCTTAGGTCAGGGGCTGAACACTGAAGCTTTCTTT. Translated, it gives CASSLGQGLNTEAFF. This rearrangement joins TRBV7-8 to TRBJ1-1; tentatively, D is TRBD1 (6 bases). Germline-derived CDR1 and CDR2 are SGHVS and FQNEAQ. CDR3 length equals 15 residues. Between the trimmed V and J ends, which lost 1 base and 0 bases, there was a span of 9 bases.

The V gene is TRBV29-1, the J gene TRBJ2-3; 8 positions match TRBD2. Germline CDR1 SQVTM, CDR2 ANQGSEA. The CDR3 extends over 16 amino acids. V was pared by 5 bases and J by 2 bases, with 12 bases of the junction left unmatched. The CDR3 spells CSVQTLSGGPTDTQYF. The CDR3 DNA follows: TGCAGCGTTCAAACCCTAAGCGGGGGTCCCACAGATACGCAGTATTTT.

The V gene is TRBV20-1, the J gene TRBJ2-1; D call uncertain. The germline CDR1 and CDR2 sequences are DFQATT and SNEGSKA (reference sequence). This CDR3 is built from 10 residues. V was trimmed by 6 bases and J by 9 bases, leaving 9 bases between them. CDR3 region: CSAYLGEQFF. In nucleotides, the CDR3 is TGCAGTGCGTACCTCGGTGAGCAGTTCTTC.

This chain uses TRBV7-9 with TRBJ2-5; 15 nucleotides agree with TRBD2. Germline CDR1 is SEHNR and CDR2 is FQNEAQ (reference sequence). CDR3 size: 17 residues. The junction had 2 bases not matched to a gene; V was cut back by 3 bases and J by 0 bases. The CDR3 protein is CASSFGTSGGHQETQYF. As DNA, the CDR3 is TGTGCCAGCAGCTTTGGGACTAGCGGGGGGCACCAAGAGACCCAGTACTTC. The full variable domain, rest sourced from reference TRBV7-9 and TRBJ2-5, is DTGVSQNPRHKITKRGQNVTFRCDPISEHNRLYWYRQTLGQGPEFLTYFQNEAQLEKSRLLSDRFSAERPKGSFSTLEIQRTEQGDSAMYLCASSFGTSGGHQETQYFGPGTRLLVL.

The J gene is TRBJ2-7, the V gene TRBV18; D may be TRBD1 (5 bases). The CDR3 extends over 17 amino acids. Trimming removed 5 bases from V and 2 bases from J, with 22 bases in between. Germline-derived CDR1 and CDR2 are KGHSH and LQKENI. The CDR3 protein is CASSSEGETVGTYEQYF. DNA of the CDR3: TGTGCCAGCTCATCGGAAGGGGAAACCGTCGGTACCTACGAGCAGTACTTC.

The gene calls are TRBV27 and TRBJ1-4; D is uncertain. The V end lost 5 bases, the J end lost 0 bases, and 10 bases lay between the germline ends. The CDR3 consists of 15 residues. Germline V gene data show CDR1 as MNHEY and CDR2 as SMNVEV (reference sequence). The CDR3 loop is CASSPSGTTNEKLFF. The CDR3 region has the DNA TGTGCCAGCAGTCCTAGCGGGACAACTAATGAAAAACTGTTTTTT.

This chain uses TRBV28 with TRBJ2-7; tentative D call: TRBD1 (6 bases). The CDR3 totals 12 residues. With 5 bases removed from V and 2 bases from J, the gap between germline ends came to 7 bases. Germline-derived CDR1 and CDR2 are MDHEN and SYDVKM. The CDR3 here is CASSRDTYEQYF. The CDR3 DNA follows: TGTGCCAGCAGTCGGGACACCTACGAGCAGTACTTC.

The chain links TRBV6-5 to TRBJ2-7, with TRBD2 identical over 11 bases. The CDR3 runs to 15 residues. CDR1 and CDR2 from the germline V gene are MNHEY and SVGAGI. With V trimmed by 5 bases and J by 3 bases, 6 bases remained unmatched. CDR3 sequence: CASSSSGGGDYEQYV. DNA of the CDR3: TGTGCCAGCAGTAGTAGCGGGGGGGGCGACTACGAGCAGTACGTC.

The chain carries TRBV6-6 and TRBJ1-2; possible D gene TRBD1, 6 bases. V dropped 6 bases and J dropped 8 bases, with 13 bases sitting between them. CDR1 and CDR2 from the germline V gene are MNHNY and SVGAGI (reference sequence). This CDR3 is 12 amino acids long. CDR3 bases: TGTGCCAGCAGGGATGAGGGGGTCGGCTACACCTTC. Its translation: CASRDEGVGYTF.

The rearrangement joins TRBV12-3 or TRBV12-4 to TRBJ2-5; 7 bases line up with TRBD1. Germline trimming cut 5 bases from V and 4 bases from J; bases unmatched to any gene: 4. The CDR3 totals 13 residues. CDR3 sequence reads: CASSRQGRETQYF. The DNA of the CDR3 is TGTGCCAGCAGTCGACAGGGCAGAGAGACCCAGTACTTC.

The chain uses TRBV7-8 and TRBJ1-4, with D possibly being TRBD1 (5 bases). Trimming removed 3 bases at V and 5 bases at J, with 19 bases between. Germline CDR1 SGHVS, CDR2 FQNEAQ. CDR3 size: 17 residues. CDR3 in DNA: TGTGCCAGCAGCTTCGGGATCTATATGCGGGGGAATGAAAAACTGTTTTTT. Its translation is CASSFGIYMRGNEKLFF. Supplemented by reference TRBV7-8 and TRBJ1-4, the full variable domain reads GAGVSQSPRYKVAKRGQDVALRCDPISGHVSLFWYQQALGQGPEFLTYFQNEAQLDKSGLPSDRFFAERPEGSVSTLKIQRTQQEDSAVYLCASSFGIYMRGNEKLFFGSGTQLSVL.

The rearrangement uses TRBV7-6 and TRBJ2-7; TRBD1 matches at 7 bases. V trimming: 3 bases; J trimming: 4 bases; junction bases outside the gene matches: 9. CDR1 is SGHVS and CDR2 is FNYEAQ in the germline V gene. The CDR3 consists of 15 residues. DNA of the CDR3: TGTGCCAGCAGCTTTGCCTCGGACAGGTATTACGAGCAGTACTTC. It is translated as CASSFASDRYYEQYF.

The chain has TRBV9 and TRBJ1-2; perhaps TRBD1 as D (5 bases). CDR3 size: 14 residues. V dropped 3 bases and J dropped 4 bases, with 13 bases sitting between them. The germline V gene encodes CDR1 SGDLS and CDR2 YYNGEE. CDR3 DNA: TGTGCCAGCAGCGATACAACAGGTTCCTATGGCTACACCTTC. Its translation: CASSDTTGSYGYTF.

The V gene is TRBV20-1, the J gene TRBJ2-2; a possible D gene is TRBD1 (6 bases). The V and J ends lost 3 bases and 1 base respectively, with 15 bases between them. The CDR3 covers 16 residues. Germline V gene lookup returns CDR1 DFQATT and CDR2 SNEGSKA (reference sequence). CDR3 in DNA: TGCAGTGCTAGTAAGGGACAACCTTTGAACACCGGGGAGCTGTTTTTT. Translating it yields CSASKGQPLNTGELFF.

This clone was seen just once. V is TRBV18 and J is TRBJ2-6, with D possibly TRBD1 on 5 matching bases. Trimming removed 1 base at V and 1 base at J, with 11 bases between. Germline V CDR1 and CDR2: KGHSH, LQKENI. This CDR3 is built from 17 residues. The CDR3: CASSPQGSGSGANVLTF. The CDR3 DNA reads TGTGCCAGCTCACCACAGGGGTCAGGGTCTGGGGCCAACGTCCTGACTTTC. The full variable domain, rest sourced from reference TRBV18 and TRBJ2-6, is NAGVMQNPRHLVRRRGQEARLRCSPMKGHSHVYWYRQLPEEGLKFMVYLQKENIIDESGMPKERFSAEFPKEGPSILRIQQVVRGDSAAYFCASSPQGSGSGANVLTFGAGSRLTVL.

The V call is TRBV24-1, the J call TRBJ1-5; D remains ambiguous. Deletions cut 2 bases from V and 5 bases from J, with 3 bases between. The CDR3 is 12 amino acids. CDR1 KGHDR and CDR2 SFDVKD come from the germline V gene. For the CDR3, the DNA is TGTGCCACCAGTGATTCCTATCAGCCCCAGCATTTT. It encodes CATSDSYQPQHF.

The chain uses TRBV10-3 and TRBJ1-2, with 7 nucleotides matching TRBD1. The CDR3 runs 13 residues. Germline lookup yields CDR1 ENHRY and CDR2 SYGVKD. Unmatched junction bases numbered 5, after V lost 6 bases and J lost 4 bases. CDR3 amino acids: CAIRGTASYGYTF. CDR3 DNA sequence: TGTGCCATCAGAGGGACAGCTTCCTATGGCTACACCTTC.

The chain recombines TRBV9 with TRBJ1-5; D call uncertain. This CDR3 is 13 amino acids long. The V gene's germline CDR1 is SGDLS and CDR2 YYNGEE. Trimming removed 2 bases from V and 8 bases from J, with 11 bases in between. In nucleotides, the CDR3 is TGTGCCAGCAGCGTGGATACGAGGGAGCCCCAGCATTTT. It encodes CASSVDTREPQHF.

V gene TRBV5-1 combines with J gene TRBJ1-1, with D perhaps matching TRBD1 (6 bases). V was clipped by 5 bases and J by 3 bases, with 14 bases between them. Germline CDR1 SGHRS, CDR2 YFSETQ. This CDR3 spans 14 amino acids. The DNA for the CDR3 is TGCGCCAGCAGAAGTTGGACAGACTACACTGAAGCTTTCTTT. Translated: CASRSWTDYTEAFF.

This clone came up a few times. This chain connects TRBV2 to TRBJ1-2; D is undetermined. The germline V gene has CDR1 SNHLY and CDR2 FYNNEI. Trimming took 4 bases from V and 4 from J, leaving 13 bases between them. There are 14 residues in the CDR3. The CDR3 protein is CASSGLRSGYGYTF. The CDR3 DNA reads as TGTGCCAGCAGTGGTTTAAGGAGTGGCTATGGCTACACCTTC.

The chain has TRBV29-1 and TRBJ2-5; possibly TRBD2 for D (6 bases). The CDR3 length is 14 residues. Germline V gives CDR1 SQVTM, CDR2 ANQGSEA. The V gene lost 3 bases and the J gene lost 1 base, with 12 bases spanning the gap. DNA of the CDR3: TGCAGCGTTGATTTGGACTACCCCCAAGAGACCCAGTACTTC. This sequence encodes CSVDLDYPQETQYF.

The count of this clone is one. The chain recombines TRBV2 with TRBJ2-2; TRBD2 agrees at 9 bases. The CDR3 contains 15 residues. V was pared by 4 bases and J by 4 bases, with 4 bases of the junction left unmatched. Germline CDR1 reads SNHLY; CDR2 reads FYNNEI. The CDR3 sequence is CASSGSGGATGELFF. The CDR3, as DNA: TGTGCCAGCAGTGGTAGCGGGGGAGCCACCGGGGAGCTGTTTTTT.